This T cell receptor beta chain emerged from a study of blood T cells in healthy people across ages. A second about 7 to 11 cycle PCR used barcoded and J-beta primers. All cDNA molecules were each tagged by a template-switch adaptor with 12 random nucleotides. TCRdb called the 5' RACE reads again in MiXCR, with one record for every CDR3 protein. This table has around 1,800,000 distinct CDR3 sequences, about 39% appearing once. Study-wide findings and caveats: It was found that TCR beta diversity correlated strongly with the percentage of naive T cells. Long-lived and aged donors differed, with more naive CD4+ cells and higher diversity in the long-lived.

With respect to this clonotype: Its antigen is unidentified.

Isolated PBMCs totaled at least 7 million in each sample. The length of the CDR3 is 11 residues. CDR1 is GTSNPN and CDR2 is SVGIG in the germline V gene (reference sequence). The V end was cut by 7 bases, the J end by 1 base, with 7 bases between. The clonotype comes from a human donor in good health. Source material: blood. This chain connects TRBV30 to TRBJ2-5, with D unresolved. The CDR3 loop is CASQIQETQYF. In DNA, the CDR3 is TGTGCCTCCCAGATCCAAGAGACCCAGTACTTC.